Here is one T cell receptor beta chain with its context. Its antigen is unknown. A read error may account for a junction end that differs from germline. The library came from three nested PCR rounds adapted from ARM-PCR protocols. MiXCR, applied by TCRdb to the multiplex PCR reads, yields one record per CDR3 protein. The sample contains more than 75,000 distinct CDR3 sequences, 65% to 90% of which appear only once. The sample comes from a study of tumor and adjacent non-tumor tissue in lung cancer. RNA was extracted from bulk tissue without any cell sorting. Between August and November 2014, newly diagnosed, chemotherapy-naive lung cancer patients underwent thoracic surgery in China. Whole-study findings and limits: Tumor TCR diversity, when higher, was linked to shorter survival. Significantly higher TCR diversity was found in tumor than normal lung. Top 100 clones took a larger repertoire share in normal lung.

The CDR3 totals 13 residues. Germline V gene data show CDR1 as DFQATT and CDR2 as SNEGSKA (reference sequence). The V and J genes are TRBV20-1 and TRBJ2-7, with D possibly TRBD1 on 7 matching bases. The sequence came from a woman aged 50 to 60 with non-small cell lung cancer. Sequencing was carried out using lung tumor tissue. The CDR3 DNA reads TGCAGTACTAGGGGGGACAGAGACTACGAGCACTACTTC. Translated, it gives CSTRGDRDYEHYF.